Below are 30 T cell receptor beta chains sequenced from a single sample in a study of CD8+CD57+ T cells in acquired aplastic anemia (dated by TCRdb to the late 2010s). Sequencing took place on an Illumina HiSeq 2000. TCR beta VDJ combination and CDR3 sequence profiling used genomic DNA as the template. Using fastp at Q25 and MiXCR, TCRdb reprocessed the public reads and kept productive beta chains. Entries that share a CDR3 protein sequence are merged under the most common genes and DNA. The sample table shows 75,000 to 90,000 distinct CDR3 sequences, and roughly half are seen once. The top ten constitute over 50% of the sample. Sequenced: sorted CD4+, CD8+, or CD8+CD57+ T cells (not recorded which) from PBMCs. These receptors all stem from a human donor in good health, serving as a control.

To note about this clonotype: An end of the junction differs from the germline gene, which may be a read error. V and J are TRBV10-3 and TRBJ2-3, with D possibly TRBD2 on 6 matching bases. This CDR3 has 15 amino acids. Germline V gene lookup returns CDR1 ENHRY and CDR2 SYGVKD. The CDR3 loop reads CASSQRGSSTDTQYF. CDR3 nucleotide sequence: TGTGCCAGCAGTCAACGGGGGTCGAGCACAGATACGCAGTATTTT.

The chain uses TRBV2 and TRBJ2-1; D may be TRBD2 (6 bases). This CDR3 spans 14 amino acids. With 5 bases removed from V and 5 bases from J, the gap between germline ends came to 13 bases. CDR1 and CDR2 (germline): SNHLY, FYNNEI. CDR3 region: CASSWEDGNNEQFF. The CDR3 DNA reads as TGTGCCAGCAGTTGGGAGGATGGTAACAATGAGCAGTTCTTC.

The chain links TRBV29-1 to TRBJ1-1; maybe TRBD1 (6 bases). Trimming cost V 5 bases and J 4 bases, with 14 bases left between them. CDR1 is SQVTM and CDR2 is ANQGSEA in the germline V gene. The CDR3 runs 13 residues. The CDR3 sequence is CSVHQGWATEAFF. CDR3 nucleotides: TGCAGCGTTCATCAGGGGTGGGCCACTGAAGCTTTCTTT.

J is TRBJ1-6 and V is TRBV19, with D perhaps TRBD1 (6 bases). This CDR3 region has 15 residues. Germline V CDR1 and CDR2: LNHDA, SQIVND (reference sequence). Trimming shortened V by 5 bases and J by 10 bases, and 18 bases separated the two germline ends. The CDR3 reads CASSLSAGAKSPLHF. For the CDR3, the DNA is TGTGCCAGTAGTCTCTCGGCGGGGGCAAAATCACCCCTCCACTTT.

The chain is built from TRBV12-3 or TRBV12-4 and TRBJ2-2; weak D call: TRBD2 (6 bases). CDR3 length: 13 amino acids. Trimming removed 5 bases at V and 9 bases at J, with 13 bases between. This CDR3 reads CASSLGGVRELFF. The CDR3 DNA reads TGTGCCAGCAGTCTGGGCGGGGTGAGGGAGCTGTTTTTT.

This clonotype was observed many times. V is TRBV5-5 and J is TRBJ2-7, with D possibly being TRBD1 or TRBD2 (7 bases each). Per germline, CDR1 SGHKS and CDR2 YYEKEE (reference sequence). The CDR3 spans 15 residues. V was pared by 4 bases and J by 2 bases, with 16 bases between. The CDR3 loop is CASSRSGTETYEQYF. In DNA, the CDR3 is TGTGCCAGCAGCCGAAGCGGGACAGAAACCTACGAGCAGTACTTC.

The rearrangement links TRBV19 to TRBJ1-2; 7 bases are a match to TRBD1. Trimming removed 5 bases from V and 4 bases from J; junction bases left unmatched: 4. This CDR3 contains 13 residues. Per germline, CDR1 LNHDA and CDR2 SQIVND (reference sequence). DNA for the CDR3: TGTGCCAGTAGTTTCAGGGGGGCCTATGGCTACACCTTC. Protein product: CASSFRGAYGYTF.

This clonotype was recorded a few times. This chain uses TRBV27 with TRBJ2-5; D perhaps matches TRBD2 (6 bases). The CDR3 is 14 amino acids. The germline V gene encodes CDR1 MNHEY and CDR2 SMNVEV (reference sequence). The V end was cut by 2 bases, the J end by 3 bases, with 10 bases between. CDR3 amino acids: CASSLGGVKETQYF. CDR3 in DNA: TGTGCCAGCAGTTTAGGAGGGGTAAAAGAGACCCAGTACTTC.

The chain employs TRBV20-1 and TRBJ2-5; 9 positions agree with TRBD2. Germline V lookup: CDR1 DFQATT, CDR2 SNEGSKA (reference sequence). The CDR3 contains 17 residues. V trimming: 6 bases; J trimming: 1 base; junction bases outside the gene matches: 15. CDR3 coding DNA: TGCAGTGCCCCCCCAGGGAGTAGCGGGGGCCGCCAAGAGACCCAGTACTTC. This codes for CSAPPGSSGGRQETQYF.

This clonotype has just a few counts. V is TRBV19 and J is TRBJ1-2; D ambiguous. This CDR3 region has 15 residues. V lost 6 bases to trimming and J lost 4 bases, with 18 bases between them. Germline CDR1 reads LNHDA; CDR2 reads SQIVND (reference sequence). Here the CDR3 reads CASRAGEYPGYGYTF. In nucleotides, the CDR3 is TGTGCCAGTAGGGCTGGAGAGTACCCTGGCTATGGCTACACCTTC.

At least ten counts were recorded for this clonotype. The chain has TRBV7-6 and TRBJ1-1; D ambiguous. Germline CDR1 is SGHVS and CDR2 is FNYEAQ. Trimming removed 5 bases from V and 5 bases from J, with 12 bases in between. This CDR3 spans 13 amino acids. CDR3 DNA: TGTGCCAGCAGCACCAGGTCGGGGACTGAAGCTTTCTTT. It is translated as CASSTRSGTEAFF. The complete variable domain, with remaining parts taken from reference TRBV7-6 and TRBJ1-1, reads GAGVSQSPRYKVTKRGQDVALRCDPISGHVSLYWYRQALGQGPEFLTYFNYEAQQDKSGLPNDRFSAERPEGSISTLTIQRTEQRDSAMYRCASSTRSGTEAFFGQGTRLTVV.

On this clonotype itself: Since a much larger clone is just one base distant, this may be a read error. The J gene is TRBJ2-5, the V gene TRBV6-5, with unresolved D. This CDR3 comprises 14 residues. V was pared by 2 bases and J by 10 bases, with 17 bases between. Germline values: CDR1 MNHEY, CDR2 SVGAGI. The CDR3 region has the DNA TGTGCCAGCAGTTACGGGGTCAAGTCAGTGGACCAGTACTTC. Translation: CASSYGVKSVDQYF.

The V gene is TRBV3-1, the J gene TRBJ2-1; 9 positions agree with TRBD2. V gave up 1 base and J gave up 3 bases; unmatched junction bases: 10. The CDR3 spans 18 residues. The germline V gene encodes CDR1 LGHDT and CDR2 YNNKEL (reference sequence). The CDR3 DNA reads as TGTGCCAGCAGCCAAGGGGTTCGCGGGAGGGCAAACTACAATGAGCAGTTCTTC. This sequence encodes CASSQGVRGRANYNEQFF.

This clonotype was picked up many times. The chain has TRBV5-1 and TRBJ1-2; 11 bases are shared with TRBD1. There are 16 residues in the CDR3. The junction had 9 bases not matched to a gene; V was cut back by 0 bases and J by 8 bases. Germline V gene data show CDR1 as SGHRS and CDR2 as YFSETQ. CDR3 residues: CASSLEGTGGLGGYTF. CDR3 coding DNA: TGCGCCAGCAGCTTGGAAGGGACAGGGGGTTTAGGCGGCTACACCTTC.

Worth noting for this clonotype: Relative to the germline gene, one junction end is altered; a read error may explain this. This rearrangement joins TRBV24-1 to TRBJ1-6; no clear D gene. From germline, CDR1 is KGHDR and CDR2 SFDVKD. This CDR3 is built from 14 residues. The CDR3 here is CASSLPQDNSPLHF. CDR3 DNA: TGTGCCAGCAGTTTACCGCAAGACAATTCACCCCTCCACTTT.

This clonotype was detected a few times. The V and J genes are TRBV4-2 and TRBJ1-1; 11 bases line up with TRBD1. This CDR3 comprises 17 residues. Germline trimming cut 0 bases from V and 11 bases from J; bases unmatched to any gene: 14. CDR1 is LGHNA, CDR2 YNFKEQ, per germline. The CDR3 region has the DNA TGTGCCAGCAGCCAAGATGGCCCCGGGACAGGGGGTAAGGGGGCTTTCTTT. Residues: CASSQDGPGTGGKGAFF.

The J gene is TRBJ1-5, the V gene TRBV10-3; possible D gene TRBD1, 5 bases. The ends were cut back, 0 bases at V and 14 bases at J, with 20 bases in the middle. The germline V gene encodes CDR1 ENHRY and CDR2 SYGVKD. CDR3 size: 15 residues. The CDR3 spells CAISESATANSPEHF. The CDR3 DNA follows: TGTGCCATCAGTGAGTCCGCGACAGCAAATTCCCCCGAGCATTTT.

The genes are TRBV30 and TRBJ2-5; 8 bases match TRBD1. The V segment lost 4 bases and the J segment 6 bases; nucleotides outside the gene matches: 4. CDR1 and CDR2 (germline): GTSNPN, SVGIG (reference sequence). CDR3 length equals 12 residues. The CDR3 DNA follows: TGTGCCTGGACCCGGACAGGGAAGACCCAGTACTTC. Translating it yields CAWTRTGKTQYF.

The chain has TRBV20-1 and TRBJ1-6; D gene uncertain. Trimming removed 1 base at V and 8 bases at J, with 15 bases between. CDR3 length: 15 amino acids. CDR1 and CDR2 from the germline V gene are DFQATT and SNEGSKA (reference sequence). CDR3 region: CSARVTTPLDSPLHF. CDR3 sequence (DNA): TGCAGTGCTAGAGTCACTACTCCTCTCGATTCACCCCTCCACTTT.

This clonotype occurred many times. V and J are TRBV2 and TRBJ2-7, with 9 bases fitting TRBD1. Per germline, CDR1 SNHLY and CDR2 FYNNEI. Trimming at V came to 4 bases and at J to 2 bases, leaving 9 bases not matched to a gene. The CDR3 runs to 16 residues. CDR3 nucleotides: TGTGCCAGCAGTGCCCTTGCGGGACAGGGAACCTACGAGCAGTACTTC. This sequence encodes CASSALAGQGTYEQYF.

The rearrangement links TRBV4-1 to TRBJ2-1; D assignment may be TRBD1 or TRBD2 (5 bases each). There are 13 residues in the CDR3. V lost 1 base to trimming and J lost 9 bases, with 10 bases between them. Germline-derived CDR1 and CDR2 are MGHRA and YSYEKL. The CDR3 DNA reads TGCGCCAGCAGCCAAGTTGTTGGGGGTGAGCAGTTCTTC. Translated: CASSQVVGGEQFF.

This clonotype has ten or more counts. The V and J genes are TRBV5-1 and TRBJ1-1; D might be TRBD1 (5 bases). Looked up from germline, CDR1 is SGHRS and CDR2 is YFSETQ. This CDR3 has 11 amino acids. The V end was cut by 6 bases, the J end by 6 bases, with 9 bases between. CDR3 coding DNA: TGCGCCAGCACCGGGACCGCTGAAGCTTTCTTT. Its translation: CASTGTAEAFF.

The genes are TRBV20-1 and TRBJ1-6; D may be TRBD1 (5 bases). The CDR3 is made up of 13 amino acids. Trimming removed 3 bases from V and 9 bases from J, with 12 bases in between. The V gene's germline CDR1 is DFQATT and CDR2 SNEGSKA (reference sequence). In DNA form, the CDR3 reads TGCAGTGCTAGCGAGGGACGGGGTTCACCCCTCCACTTT. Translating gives CSASEGRGSPLHF.

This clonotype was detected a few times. The CDR3, as DNA: TGTGCCAGCAGCACCCGGACAGGGGGAGAGACCCAGTACTTC. It yields the protein CASSTRTGGETQYF. The V gene is TRBV7-2, the J gene TRBJ2-5; 10 nucleotides line up with TRBD1. The V gene's germline CDR1 is SGHTA and CDR2 FQGNSA. V trimming: 5 bases; J trimming: 4 bases; junction bases outside the gene matches: 4. The CDR3 is 14 residues long. Full variable domain (missing parts from reference TRBV7-2 and TRBJ2-5): GAGVSQSPSNKVTEKGKDVELRCDPISGHTALYWYRQSLGQGLEFLIYFQGNSAPDKSGLPSDRFSAERTGGSVSTLTIQRTQQEDSAVYLCASSTRTGGETQYFGPGTRLLVL.

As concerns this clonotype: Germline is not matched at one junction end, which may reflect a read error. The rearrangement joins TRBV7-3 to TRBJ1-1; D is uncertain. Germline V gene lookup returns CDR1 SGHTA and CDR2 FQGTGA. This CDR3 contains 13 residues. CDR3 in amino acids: CTSSLEMNTEAFF. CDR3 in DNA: TGTACCAGCAGCCTAGAGATGAACACTGAAGCTTTCTTT.

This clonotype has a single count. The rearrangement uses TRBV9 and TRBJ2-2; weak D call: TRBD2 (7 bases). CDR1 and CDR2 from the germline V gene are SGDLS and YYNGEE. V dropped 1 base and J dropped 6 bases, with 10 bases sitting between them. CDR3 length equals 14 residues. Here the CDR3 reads CASSVPGGPGELFF. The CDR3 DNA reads TGTGCCAGCAGCGTACCGGGGGGCCCCGGGGAGCTGTTTTTT. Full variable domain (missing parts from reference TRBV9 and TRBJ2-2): DSGVTQTPKHLITATGQRVTLRCSPRSGDLSVYWYQQSLDQGLQFLIQYYNGEERAKGNILERFSAQQFPDLHSELNLSSLELGDSALYFCASSVPGGPGELFFGEGSRLTVL.

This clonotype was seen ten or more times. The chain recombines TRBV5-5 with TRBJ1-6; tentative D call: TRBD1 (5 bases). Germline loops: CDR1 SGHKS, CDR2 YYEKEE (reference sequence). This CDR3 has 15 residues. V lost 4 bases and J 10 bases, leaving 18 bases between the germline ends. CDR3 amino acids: CASSASGTSGSPLHF. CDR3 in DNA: TGTGCCAGCAGCGCCTCCGGGACCTCGGGGTCACCCCTCCACTTT.

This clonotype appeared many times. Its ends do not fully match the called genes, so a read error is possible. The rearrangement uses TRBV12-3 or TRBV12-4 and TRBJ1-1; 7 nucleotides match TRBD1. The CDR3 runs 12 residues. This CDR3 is CASSTGTAIILF. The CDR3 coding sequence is TGTGCCAGCAGTACGGGGACAGCAATAATCCTCTTT.

CDR3 amino acids: CASSTGTGEDEQFF. CDR3 sequence (DNA): TGTGCCAGCAGTACCGGGACAGGGGAGGATGAGCAGTTCTTC. V usage is TRBV2 and J usage is TRBJ2-1; TRBD1 matches 10 bases. Germline V gives CDR1 SNHLY, CDR2 FYNNEI. Trimming cost V 5 bases and J 8 bases; bases outside gene matches: 6. This CDR3 is 14 amino acids long.

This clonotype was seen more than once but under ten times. In DNA form, the CDR3 reads TGCAGTGCTAGAGAGGTGAGGGGGCGCAGGGCTTTCTTT. Protein: CSAREVRGRRAFF. The chain links TRBV20-1 to TRBJ1-1; 7 bases are a match to TRBD1. The CDR3 has 13 residues. Germline CDR1 is DFQATT and CDR2 is SNEGSKA (reference sequence). V shed 0 bases, J shed 11 bases, and the junction held 9 bases outside the gene matches.